This T cell receptor (beta chain) is from a study of cytomegalovirus exposure and HLA in healthy donors. A single count supports this clone. V shed 4 bases and J shed 1 base, with 10 bases lying between them. Germline CDR1 SGHDN, CDR2 FVKESK. The CDR3 sequence is 15 residues long. The PCR employed 60 Vbeta primers together with 13 Jbeta primers. Produced via immunoSEQ multiplex PCR; TCRdb's table is partial and in-frame only. Of roughly 150,000 clones in the sample, roughly 9.7% are singletons; the top ten hold 1.5% to 2%. Sequencing was carried out using PBMCs. The chain combines TRBV14 with TRBJ2-2, with unresolved D. This sequence was found in a man between 50 and 59 years old in good health and CMV-seronegative. The chain's CDR3 is CASSPLGVNTGELFF. CDR3 in DNA: TGTGCCAGCAGCCCCCTAGGAGTGAACACCGGGGAGCTGTTTTTT.